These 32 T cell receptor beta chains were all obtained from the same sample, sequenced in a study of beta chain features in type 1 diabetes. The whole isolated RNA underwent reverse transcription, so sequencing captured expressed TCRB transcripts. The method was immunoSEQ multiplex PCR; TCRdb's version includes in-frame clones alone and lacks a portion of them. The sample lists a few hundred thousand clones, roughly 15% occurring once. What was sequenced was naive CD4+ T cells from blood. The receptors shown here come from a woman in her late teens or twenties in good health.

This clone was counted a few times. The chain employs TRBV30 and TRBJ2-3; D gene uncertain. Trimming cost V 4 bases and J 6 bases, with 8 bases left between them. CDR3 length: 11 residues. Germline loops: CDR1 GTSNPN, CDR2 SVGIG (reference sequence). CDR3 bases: TGTGCCTGGACAAGCCTGGATACGCAGTATTTT. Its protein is CAWTSLDTQYF.

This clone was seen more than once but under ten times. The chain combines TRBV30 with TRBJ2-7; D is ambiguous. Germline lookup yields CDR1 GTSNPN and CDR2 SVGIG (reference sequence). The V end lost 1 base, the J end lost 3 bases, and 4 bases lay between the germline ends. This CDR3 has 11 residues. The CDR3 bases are TGTGCCTGGAGTGCAGGCTACGAGCAGTACTTC. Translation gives CAWSAGYEQYF.

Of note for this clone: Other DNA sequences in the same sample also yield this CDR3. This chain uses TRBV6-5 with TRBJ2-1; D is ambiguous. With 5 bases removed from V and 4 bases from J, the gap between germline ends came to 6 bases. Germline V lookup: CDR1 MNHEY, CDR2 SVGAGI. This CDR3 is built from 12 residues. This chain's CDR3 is CASSERYNEQFF. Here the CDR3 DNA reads TGTGCCAGCAGTGAACGGTACAATGAGCAGTTCTTC.

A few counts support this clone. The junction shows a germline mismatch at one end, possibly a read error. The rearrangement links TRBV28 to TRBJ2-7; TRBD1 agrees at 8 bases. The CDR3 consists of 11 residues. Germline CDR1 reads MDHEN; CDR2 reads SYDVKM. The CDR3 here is CASSAPGTGFF. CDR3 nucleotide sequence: TGTGCCAGCAGTGCCCCCGGGACAGGATTCTTC.

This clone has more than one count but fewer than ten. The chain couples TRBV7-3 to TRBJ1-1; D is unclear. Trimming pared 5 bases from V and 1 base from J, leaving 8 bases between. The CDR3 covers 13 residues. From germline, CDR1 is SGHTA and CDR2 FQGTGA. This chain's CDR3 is CASSLQRNTEAFF. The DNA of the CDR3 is TGTGCCAGCAGCCTCCAGCGGAACACTGAAGCTTTCTTT. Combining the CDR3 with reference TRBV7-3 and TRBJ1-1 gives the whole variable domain GAGVSQTPSNKVTEKGKYVELRCDPISGHTALYWYRQSLGQGPEFLIYFQGTGAADDSGLPNDRFFAVRPEGSVSTLKIQRTERGDSAVYLCASSLQRNTEAFFGQGTRLTVV.

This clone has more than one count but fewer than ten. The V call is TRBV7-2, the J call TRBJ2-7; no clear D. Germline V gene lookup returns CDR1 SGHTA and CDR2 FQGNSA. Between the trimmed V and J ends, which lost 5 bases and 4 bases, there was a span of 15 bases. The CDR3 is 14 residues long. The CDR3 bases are TGTGCCAGCAGCCGCAGACTCGCTGGGTACGAGCAGTACTTC. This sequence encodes CASSRRLAGYEQYF.

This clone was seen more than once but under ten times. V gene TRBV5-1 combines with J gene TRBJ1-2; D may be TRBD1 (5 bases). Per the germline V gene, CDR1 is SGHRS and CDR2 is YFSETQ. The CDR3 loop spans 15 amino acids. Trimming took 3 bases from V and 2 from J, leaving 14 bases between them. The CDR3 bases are TGCGCCAGCAGCTCCACTCGGGGGGTCAACTATGGCTACACCTTC. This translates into CASSSTRGVNYGYTF.

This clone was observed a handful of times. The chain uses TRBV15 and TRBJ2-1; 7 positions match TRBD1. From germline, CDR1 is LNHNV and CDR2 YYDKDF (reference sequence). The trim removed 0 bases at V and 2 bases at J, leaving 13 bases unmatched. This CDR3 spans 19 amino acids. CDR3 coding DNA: TGTGCCACCAGCAGAGATGGCCCCTCAAACAGGGGACCCTACAATGAGCAGTTCTTC. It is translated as CATSRDGPSNRGPYNEQFF.

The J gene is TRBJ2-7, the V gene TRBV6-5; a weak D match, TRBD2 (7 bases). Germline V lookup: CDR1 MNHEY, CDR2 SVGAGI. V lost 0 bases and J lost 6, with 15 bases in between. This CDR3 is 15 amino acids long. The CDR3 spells CASSYSVGGPIEQYF. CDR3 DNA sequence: TGTGCCAGCAGTTACTCGGTCGGGGGGCCTATCGAGCAGTACTTC.

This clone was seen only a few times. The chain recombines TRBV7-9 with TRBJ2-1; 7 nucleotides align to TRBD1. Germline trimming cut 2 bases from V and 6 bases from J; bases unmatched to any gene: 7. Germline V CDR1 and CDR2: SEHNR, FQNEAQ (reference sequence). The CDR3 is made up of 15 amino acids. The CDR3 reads CASSLYQTGFNEQFF. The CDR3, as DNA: TGTGCCAGCAGCTTATACCAGACAGGGTTCAATGAGCAGTTCTTC.

CDR3 nucleotides: TGCGCCAGCAGTCAATCCGACGGGTTAACCTACGAGCAGTACTTC. Translated, it gives CASSQSDGLTYEQYF. This chain connects TRBV23-1 to TRBJ2-7; D is uncertain. TRBV23-1 is an open reading frame whose function is uncertain. Trimming left V 0 bases short and J 2 bases short, with 11 bases between. The CDR3 sequence is 15 residues long.

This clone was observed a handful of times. The CDR3 region has the DNA TGTGCCTGGCAGAAACTGGGCAGGTCGAACACCGGGGAGCTGTTTTTT. This gives the protein CAWQKLGRSNTGELFF. The V gene is TRBV30, the J gene TRBJ2-2; D remains unclear. CDR1 and CDR2 from the germline V gene are GTSNPN and SVGIG (reference sequence). V lost 5 bases and J 0 bases, leaving 16 bases between the germline ends. CDR3 length: 16 residues.

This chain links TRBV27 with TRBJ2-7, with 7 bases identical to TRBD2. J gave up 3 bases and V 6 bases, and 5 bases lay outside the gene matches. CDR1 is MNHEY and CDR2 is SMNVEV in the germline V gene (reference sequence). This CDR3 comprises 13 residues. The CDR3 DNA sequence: TGTGCCAGCAGCCAGACTAGCTTCTACGAGCAGTACTTC. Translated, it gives CASSQTSFYEQYF.

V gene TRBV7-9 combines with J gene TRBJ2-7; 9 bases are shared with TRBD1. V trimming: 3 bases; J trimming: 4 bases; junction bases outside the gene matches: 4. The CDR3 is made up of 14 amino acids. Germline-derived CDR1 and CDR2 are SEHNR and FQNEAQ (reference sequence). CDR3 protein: CASSFGTGMYEQYF. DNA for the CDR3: TGTGCCAGCAGCTTCGGGACAGGGATGTACGAGCAGTACTTC.

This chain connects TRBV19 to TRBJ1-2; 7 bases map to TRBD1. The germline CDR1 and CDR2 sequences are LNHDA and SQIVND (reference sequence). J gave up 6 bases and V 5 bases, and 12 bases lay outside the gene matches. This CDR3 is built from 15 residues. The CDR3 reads CASSAPTGSEHGYTF. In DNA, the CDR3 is TGTGCCAGTAGTGCCCCGACAGGGAGTGAGCATGGCTACACCTTC.

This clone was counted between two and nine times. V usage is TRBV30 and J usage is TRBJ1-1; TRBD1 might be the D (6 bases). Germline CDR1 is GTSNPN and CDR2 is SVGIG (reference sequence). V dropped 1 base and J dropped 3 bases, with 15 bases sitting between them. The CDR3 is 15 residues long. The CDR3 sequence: CAWSDMGHKYTEAFF. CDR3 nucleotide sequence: TGTGCCTGGAGTGATATGGGACACAAGTACACTGAAGCTTTCTTT.

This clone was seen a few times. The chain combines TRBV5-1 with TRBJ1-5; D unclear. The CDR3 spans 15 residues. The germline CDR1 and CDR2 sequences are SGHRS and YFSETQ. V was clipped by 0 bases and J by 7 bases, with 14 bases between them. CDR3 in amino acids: CASSLDGGIFQPQHF. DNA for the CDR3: TGCGCCAGCAGCTTGGACGGAGGGATATTCCAGCCCCAGCATTTT.

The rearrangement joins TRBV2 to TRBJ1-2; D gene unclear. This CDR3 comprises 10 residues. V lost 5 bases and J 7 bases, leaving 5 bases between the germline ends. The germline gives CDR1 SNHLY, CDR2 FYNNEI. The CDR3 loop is CASSNRGYTF. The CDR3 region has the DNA TGTGCCAGCAGTAATCGTGGCTACACCTTC.

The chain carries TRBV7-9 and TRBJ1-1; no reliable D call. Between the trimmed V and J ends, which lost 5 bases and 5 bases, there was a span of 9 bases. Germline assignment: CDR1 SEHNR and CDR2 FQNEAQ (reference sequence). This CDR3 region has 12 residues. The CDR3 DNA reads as TGTGCCAGCAGCGGTAGCCGGACTGAAGCTTTCTTT. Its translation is CASSGSRTEAFF.

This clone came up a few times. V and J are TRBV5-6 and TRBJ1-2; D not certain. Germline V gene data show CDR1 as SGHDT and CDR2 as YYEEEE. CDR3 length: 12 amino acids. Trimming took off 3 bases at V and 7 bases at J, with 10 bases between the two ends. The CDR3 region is CASSSLVRGYTF. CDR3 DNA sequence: TGTGCCAGCAGCTCCCTTGTGCGTGGCTACACCTTC. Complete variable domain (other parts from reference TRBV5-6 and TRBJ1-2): DAGVTQSPTHLIKTRGQQVTLRCSPKSGHDTVSWYQQALGQGPQFIFQYYEEEERQRGNFPDRFSGHQFPNYSSELNVNALLLGDSALYLCASSSLVRGYTFGSGTRLTVV.

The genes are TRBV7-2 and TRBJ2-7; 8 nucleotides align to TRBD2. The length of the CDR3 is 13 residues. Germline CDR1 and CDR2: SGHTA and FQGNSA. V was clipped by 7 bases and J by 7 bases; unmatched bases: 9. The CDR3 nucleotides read TGTGCCAGCAAGGTTAGCGGGATTTTTGAGCAGTACTTC. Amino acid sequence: CASKVSGIFEQYF. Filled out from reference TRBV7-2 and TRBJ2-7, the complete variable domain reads GAGVSQSPSNKVTEKGKDVELRCDPISGHTALYWYRQSLGQGLEFLIYFQGNSAPDKSGLPSDRFSAERTGGSVSTLTIQRTQQEDSAVYLCASKVSGIFEQYFGPGTRLTVT.

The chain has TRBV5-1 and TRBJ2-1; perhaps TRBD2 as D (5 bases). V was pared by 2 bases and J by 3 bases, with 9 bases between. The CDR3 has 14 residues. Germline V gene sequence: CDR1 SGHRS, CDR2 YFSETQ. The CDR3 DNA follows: TGCGCCAGCAGCTTAAGGACTGGCTACAATGAGCAGTTCTTC. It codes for CASSLRTGYNEQFF. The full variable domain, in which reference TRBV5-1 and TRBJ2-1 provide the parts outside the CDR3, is KAGVTQTPRYLIKTRGQQVTLSCSPISGHRSVSWYQQTPGQGLQFLFEYFSETQRNKGNFPGRFSGRQFSNSRSEMNVSTLELGDSALYLCASSLRTGYNEQFFGPGTRLTVL.

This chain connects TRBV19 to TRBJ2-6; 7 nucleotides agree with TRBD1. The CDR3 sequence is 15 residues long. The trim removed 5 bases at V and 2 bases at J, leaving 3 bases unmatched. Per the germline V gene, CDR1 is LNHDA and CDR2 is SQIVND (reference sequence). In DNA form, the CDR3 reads TGTGCCAGTAGTGTACAGGGGACTGGGGCCAACGTCCTGACTTTC. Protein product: CASSVQGTGANVLTF.

CDR3 DNA sequence: TGCGCCAGCAGCCAAGCCGACAGTACGGGCGCGACTTTCTTT. Translating gives CASSQADSTGATFF. The chain has TRBV4-1 and TRBJ1-1; maybe TRBD1 (5 bases). Germline V gives CDR1 MGHRA, CDR2 YSYEKL. The CDR3 is 14 residues long. The germline V and J ends were trimmed by 1 base and 12 bases, with 18 bases remaining between them.

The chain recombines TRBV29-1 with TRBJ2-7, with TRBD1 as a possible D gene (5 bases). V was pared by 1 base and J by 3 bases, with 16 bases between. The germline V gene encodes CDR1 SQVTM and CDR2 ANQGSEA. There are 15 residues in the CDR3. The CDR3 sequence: CSVEASRGENYEQYF. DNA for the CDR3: TGCAGCGTTGAAGCGTCTAGGGGCGAAAACTACGAGCAGTACTTC.

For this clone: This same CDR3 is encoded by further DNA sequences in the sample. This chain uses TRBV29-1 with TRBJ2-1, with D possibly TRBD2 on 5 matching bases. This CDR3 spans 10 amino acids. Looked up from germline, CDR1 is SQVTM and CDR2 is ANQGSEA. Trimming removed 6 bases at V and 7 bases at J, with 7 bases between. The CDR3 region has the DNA TGCAGCGTGGGGAGTAATGAGCAGTTCTTC. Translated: CSVGSNEQFF.

CDR3 DNA: TGTGCCTGGAAACCGGGCGGGTTTACGCAGTATTTT. Protein sequence: CAWKPGGFTQYF. This chain connects TRBV30 to TRBJ2-3, with D perhaps matching TRBD2 (5 bases). The germline V gene encodes CDR1 GTSNPN and CDR2 SVGIG (reference sequence). The CDR3 spans 12 residues. The germline V and J ends were trimmed by 4 bases and 8 bases, with 13 bases remaining between them.

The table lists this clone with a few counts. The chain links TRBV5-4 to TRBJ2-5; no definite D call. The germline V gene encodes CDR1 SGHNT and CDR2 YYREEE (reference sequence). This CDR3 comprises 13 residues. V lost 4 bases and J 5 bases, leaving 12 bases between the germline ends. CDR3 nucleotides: TGTGCCAGCAGCCGTCAGGAATCGGAGACCCAGTACTTC. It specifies CASSRQESETQYF.

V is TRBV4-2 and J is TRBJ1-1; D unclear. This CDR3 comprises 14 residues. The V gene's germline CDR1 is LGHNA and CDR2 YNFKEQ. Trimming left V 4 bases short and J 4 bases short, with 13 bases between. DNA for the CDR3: TGTGCCAGCAGCCGAGATGAGGGAATCACTGAAGCTTTCTTT. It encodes CASSRDEGITEAFF.

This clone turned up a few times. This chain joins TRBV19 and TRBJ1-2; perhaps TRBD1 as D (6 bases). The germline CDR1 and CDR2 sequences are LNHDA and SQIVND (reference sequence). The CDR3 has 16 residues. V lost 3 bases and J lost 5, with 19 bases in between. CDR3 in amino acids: CASSIRAGANTYGYTF. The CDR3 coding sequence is TGTGCCAGTAGTATTAGGGCAGGGGCGAATACTTATGGCTACACCTTC.

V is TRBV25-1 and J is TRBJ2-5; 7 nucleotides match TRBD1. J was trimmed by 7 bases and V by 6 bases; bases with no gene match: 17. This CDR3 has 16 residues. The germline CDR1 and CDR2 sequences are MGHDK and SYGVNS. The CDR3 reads CASSELGVTGPGTQYF. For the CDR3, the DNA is TGTGCCAGCAGCGAACTGGGGGTGACAGGGCCCGGGACCCAGTACTTC.

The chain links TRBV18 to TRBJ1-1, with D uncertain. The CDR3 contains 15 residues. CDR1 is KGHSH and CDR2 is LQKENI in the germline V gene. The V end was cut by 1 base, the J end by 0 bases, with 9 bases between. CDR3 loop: CASSPRNSMNTEAFF. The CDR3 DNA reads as TGTGCCAGCTCACCACGCAACAGCATGAACACTGAAGCTTTCTTT.